This entry features one T cell receptor beta chain sequence. Cohort placement rested on clinical history that participants reported themselves. Either two negative PCRs, clearance, or symptom resolution qualified Cohort 3 donors as recovered. The data were taken from a study of blood T cell repertoires in COVID-19. Study-level information: There were acute and convalescent COVID-19 samples, and they came from the United States, Italy and Spain.

The CDR3 covers 15 residues. The germline CDR1 and CDR2 sequences are ENHRY and SYGVKD. After removal of 6 bases from V and 5 bases from J, the junction contained 9 bases not matched to a gene. Sequencing was performed with immunoSEQ multiplex PCR; in TCRdb, only in-frame clones are kept and a portion is missing. Of some 260,000 clones listed, around 89% were seen once; the top ten hold under 10%. This TCR derives from a man aged 35 to 55 who had recovered from COVID-19. The chain has TRBV10-3 and TRBJ2-7; 11 bases map to TRBD1. Sequences were obtained from PBMCs or T cells enriched from blood (not recorded which). The CDR3 sequence: CAISWMDRGPNEQYF. Written as DNA, the CDR3 is TGTGCCATCAGCTGGATGGACAGGGGGCCCAACGAGCAGTACTTC.